This TCR beta chain was captured by sequencing in a study of shared clonotypes between healthy human individuals. Study results and caveats: Some clonotypes were shared by all four sorted-subset donors, while others were not shared. The non-shared ones had lower generation probabilities than the shared ones.

Every one of the donors was a Caucasian adult that lived in Nashville, Tennessee. The CDR3 is 15 residues long. CDR1 ENHRY and CDR2 SYGVKD come from the germline V gene. Trimming removed 0 bases from V and 2 bases from J, with 11 bases in between. It was across several immunoSEQ plates that each subset's genomic DNA was evenly split. The data were produced by immunoSEQ multiplex PCR, yet TCRdb's version contains in-frame clones alone and is incomplete. Of roughly 2.5 million clones in the sample, 90% to 95% are singletons; the top ten hold over 0.12%. About this clone itself: Its antigen remains unknown.

Sequenced input: naive CD4+ T cells sorted from blood. Documented subset: CD45RA+ positively selected. The chain recombines TRBV10-3 with TRBJ2-7, with TRBD1 as a possible D gene (6 bases). The receptor was derived from a man between 18 and 29 years old in good health. The CDR3 spells CAISESQGLAYEQYF. The CDR3 nucleotides read TGTGCCATCAGTGAGTCGCAGGGGCTGGCCTACGAGCAGTACTTC.